This record looks at one TCR beta chain sequence and its context. Measured with immunoSEQ multiplex PCR; TCRdb has only the in-frame clones, and not every one. The data show around 290,000 clones, 88% seen once. This sample is drawn from a study of blood T cell repertoires in COVID-19. The germline gives CDR1 MGHRA, CDR2 YSYEKL. The CDR3 consists of 14 residues. Trimming cost V 5 bases and J 0 bases, with 11 bases left between them. The chain links TRBV4-1 to TRBJ2-7; D remains ambiguous. The sequencing input was PBMCs or T cells enriched from blood (not recorded which). This TCR derives from a woman aged 55-70 years in a cohort exposed to, infected with or recovered from COVID-19 (not recorded which). The CDR3 DNA reads TGCGCCAGCAGCGTGGCGGTCCGCTCCTACGAGCAGTACTTC. Encoded protein: CASSVAVRSYEQYF.